Listed below are T cell receptor beta chains from one sample, sequenced in a study of shared clonotypes between healthy human individuals. Clones were read by immunoSEQ multiplex PCR, and TCRdb kept only the in-frame ones, dropping some. The sample contains 600,000 to 750,000 clones, less than 80% of which appear only once. Input material: memory CD4+ T cells sorted from blood. The receptors come from a woman in her 30s in good health. The CDR3 runs from the conserved cysteine through the conserved F or W. A D gene is named only where the DNA matches it firmly. Not every row has a clone size; where given, it reads once, few, many or a size class.

v_gene: TRBV18
abundance: NA
d_gene: NA
j_gene: TRBJ2-1
CDR3aa: CASSPRGDNEQFF
CDR3nt: TGTGCCAGCTCACCAAGAGGGGACAATGAGCAGTTCTTC

v_gene: TRBV18
abundance: NA
d_gene: TRBD2
j_gene: TRBJ2-1
CDR3aa: CASSLGTSGLTGNEQFF
CDR3nt: TGTGCCAGCTCGCTCGGGACTAGCGGATTAACCGGCAATGAGCAGTTCTTC

v_gene: TRBV4-1
abundance: NA
d_gene: NA
j_gene: TRBJ2-3
CDR3aa: CASSRGIDTQYF
CDR3nt: TGCGCCAGCAGCCGGGGCATAGATACGCAGTATTTT

v_gene: TRBV28
abundance: few
d_gene: TRBD2
j_gene: TRBJ2-3
CDR3aa: CASSDIWRAGVTQYTQYF
CDR3nt: TGTGCCAGCAGTGATATTTGGCGAGCGGGAGTAACACAGTATACGCAGTATTTT

v_gene: TRBV15
abundance: many
d_gene: NA
j_gene: TRBJ1-4
CDR3aa: CATRAPTQVGNEKLFF
CDR3nt: TGTGCCACCAGAGCCCCCACCCAAGTGGGGAATGAAAAACTGTTTTTT

v_gene: TRBV4-2
abundance: NA
d_gene: TRBD2
j_gene: TRBJ2-3
CDR3aa: CASSQEFRWLAGLQDTQYF
CDR3nt: TGTGCCAGCAGCCAAGAGTTTCGTTGGCTAGCGGGTCTCCAAGATACGCAGTATTTT

v_gene: TRBV5-6
abundance: NA
d_gene: TRBD1
j_gene: TRBJ1-1
CDR3aa: CASSSYRGMNTEAFF
CDR3nt: TGTGCCAGCAGCTCATACAGGGGAATGAACACTGAAGCTTTCTTT

v_gene: TRBV14
abundance: NA
d_gene: NA
j_gene: TRBJ2-5
CDR3aa: CASSQDSWRGHQETQYF
CDR3nt: TGTGCCAGCAGCCAAGATTCGTGGCGGGGTCACCAAGAGACCCAGTACTTC

v_gene: TRBV9
abundance: NA
d_gene: NA
j_gene: TRBJ1-5
CDR3aa: CASSVISPGTSDNQPQHF
CDR3nt: TGTGCCAGCAGCGTTATCTCCCCAGGGACCTCCGACAATCAGCCCCAGCATTTT

v_gene: TRBV7-3
abundance: NA
d_gene: NA
j_gene: TRBJ2-1
CDR3aa: CASSLSGNEQFF
CDR3nt: TGTGCCAGCAGCTTAAGCGGGAATGAGCAGTTCTTC

v_gene: TRBV28
abundance: NA
d_gene: TRBD2
j_gene: TRBJ2-7
CDR3aa: CASSTTRLAAYEQYF
CDR3nt: TGTGCCAGCTCCACCACTCGACTAGCGGCCTACGAGCAGTACTTC

v_gene: TRBV27
abundance: NA
d_gene: NA
j_gene: TRBJ2-7
CDR3aa: CASSSPGWGGEQYF
CDR3nt: TGTGCCAGCAGTTCACCCGGATGGGGAGGCGAGCAGTACTTC

v_gene: TRBV13
abundance: few
d_gene: NA
j_gene: TRBJ1-5
CDR3aa: CASSSDQNQPQHF
CDR3nt: TGTGCCAGCAGCTCTGACCAGAATCAGCCCCAGCATTTT

v_gene: TRBV6-1
abundance: NA
d_gene: TRBD1
j_gene: TRBJ1-1
CDR3aa: CASIPGQGFTAFF
CDR3nt: TGTGCCAGCATTCCGGGACAGGGTTTTACAGCTTTCTTT

v_gene: TRBV11-2
abundance: NA
d_gene: NA
j_gene: TRBJ1-4
CDR3aa: CASSLVGYNEKLFF
CDR3nt: TGTGCCAGCAGCTTAGTAGGATATAATGAAAAACTGTTTTTT

v_gene: TRBV20-1
abundance: NA
d_gene: NA
j_gene: TRBJ2-5
CDR3aa: CSASSETQYF
CDR3nt: TGCAGTGCCAGTTCAGAGACCCAGTACTTC

v_gene: TRBV21-1
abundance: NA
d_gene: NA
j_gene: TRBJ2-7
CDR3aa: CASSKGTGAPSGGPYEQYF
CDR3nt: TGTGCCAGCAGCAAGGGAACAGGGGCGCCTAGCGGGGGACCCTACGAGCAGTACTTC

v_gene: TRBV11-2
abundance: NA
d_gene: NA
j_gene: TRBJ1-3
CDR3aa: CASSLESGSTIYF
CDR3nt: TGTGCCAGCAGCTTAGAGTCAGGGAGTACCATATATTTT

v_gene: TRBV11-2
abundance: few
d_gene: NA
j_gene: TRBJ2-7
CDR3aa: CASSLAPDSYEQYF
CDR3nt: TGTGCCAGCAGCTTAGCCCCGGACAGCTACGAGCAGTACTTC

v_gene: TRBV5-1
abundance: few
d_gene: NA
j_gene: TRBJ1-4
CDR3aa: CASSLRAGSGEKLFF
CDR3nt: TGCGCCAGCAGCTTAAGGGCGGGAAGCGGTGAAAAACTGTTTTTT

v_gene: TRBV5-1
abundance: many
d_gene: TRBD1
j_gene: TRBJ2-5
CDR3aa: CASSFITGVPTETQYF
CDR3nt: TGCGCCAGCAGCTTTATTACAGGGGTTCCGACGGAGACCCAGTACTTC

v_gene: TRBV7-8
abundance: NA
d_gene: NA
j_gene: TRBJ1-3
CDR3aa: CASSLKWGPSGNTIYF
CDR3nt: TGTGCCAGCAGCTTAAAGTGGGGTCCCTCTGGAAACACCATATATTTT

v_gene: TRBV29-1
abundance: few
d_gene: NA
j_gene: TRBJ2-1
CDR3aa: CSVGDVEQFF
CDR3nt: TGCAGCGTTGGGGACGTTGAGCAGTTCTTC

v_gene: TRBV5-1
abundance: NA
d_gene: NA
j_gene: TRBJ2-7
CDR3aa: CASSFQPGDEQYF
CDR3nt: TGCGCCAGCAGCTTCCAACCTGGGGACGAGCAGTACTTC

v_gene: TRBV30
abundance: NA
d_gene: NA
j_gene: TRBJ1-2
CDR3aa: CAWSPTWAGAEDGYTF
CDR3nt: TGTGCCTGGAGCCCCACCTGGGCGGGGGCAGAGGATGGCTACACCTTC

v_gene: TRBV4-1
abundance: many
d_gene: NA
j_gene: TRBJ2-7
CDR3aa: CASSQVLGRDGYEQYF
CDR3nt: TGCGCCAGCAGCCAAGTGCTCGGACGCGACGGGTACGAGCAGTACTTC